The 23 T cell receptor beta chains presented below share a single source sample, sequenced in a study of blood T cells in healthy people across ages. A J-beta primer mix and a sample-barcoded 5' primer were used in a second PCR of about 7 to 12 cycles. TCRdb redid the calling of the 5' RACE reads with MiXCR, one entry per CDR3 protein. The repertoire includes roughly 1,300,000 distinct CDR3 sequences, roughly 59% of them detected once, and over 5% sits in the top ten. Sequencing was performed on blood. These TCRs come from a man younger than 35 in good health.

This clonotype has just a few counts. The V gene is TRBV5-1, the J gene TRBJ2-5, with 8 bases that match TRBD1. Germline V lookup: CDR1 SGHRS, CDR2 YFSETQ. After removal of 4 bases from V and 2 bases from J, the junction contained 4 bases not matched to a gene. The CDR3 extends over 14 amino acids. The CDR3 DNA sequence: TGCGCCAGCAGCCCGGACAGGGAGCAAGAGACCCAGTACTTC. Protein sequence: CASSPDREQETQYF.

This clonotype turned up a few times. The chain is built from TRBV6-5 and TRBJ2-5; D tentatively fits TRBD1 or TRBD2 (5 bases each). There are 12 residues in the CDR3. Looked up from germline, CDR1 is MNHEY and CDR2 is SVGAGI. The germline V and J ends were trimmed by 9 bases and 5 bases, with 13 bases remaining between them. The CDR3 protein is CASGGVWETQYF. The CDR3 region has the DNA TGTGCCAGTGGGGGTGTGTGGGAGACCCAGTACTTC.

J is TRBJ1-1 and V is TRBV10-3; D call uncertain. CDR3 size: 14 residues. V was clipped by 10 bases and J by 3 bases, with 18 bases between them. In germline, CDR1 is ENHRY, CDR2 SYGVKD. The CDR3 region has the DNA TGTGCCACCGCCCGAAGGGTGACTGACACTGAAGCTTTCTTT. This sequence encodes CATARRVTDTEAFF.

The gene calls are TRBV6-5 and TRBJ2-5, with 7 bases fitting TRBD2. CDR1 is MNHEY and CDR2 is SVGAGI in the germline V gene. The CDR3 is 14 amino acids. V lost 4 bases and J lost 10; bases outside the gene matches: 12. Here the CDR3 DNA reads TGTGCCAGCAGTTTGGGGTCTTTAGGGAGGGACCAGTACTTC. It yields the protein CASSLGSLGRDQYF.

The V call is TRBV3-1, the J call TRBJ2-1; 8 nucleotides line up with TRBD2. This CDR3 is 14 amino acids long. Germline CDR1 and CDR2: LGHDT and YNNKEL (reference sequence). The V segment lost 1 base and the J segment 9 bases; nucleotides outside the gene matches: 5. The CDR3 region is CASSQVHLAGEQFF. CDR3 coding DNA: TGTGCCAGCAGCCAAGTCCACCTAGCGGGTGAGCAGTTCTTC.

The chain links TRBV6-8 to TRBJ2-1; 7 bases agree with TRBD2. This CDR3 contains 16 residues. CDR1 is MNHGY, CDR2 SAAAGT, per germline. The J segment lost 4 bases and the V segment lost 8 bases, leaving 14 bases of the junction unmatched. The CDR3 bases are TGTGCCAGCCCTCCTGACCGGCTAGCGGCTTACAATGAGCAGTTCTTC. It codes for CASPPDRLAAYNEQFF.

The V gene is TRBV12-3 or TRBV12-4, the J gene TRBJ2-4, with TRBD2 as a possible D gene (6 bases). With the DNA end fitting TRBJ2-5 better, the J assignment may be wrong. The CDR3 is 12 residues long. This chain's CDR3 is CAVGGPKETQYF. The CDR3 nucleotides read TGTGCCGTGGGAGGTCCTAAAGAGACCCAGTACTTC.

This sequence joins TRBV25-1 and TRBJ1-5; TRBD1 might be the D (5 bases). The CDR3 runs 15 residues. Deletions cut 3 bases from V and 7 bases from J, with 16 bases between. Germline CDR1 MGHDK, CDR2 SYGVNS. The CDR3, as DNA: TGTGCCAGCAGTGAGACGACCCAACGGGGGCAGCCCCAGCATTTT. Protein sequence: CASSETTQRGQPQHF.

The rearrangement joins TRBV7-9 to TRBJ2-7, with D unresolved. V was pared by 5 bases and J by 5 bases, with 10 bases between. Germline V lookup: CDR1 SEHNR, CDR2 FQNEAQ (reference sequence). The CDR3 runs 12 residues. The CDR3 region is CASSPNINEQYF. Written as DNA, the CDR3 is TGTGCCAGCAGCCCAAACATCAACGAGCAGTACTTC.

Ten or more counts support this clonotype. The chain has TRBV20-1 and TRBJ2-7, with 11 bases aligning to TRBD2. V was pared by 1 base and J by 6 bases, with 8 bases of the junction left unmatched. Germline-derived CDR1 and CDR2 are DFQATT and SNEGSKA (reference sequence). This CDR3 has 15 residues. The CDR3 coding sequence is TGCAGTGCTAGAGGATTAGCGGGAGGGCCAACCGAGCAGTACTTC. Translation gives CSARGLAGGPTEQYF.

The chain carries TRBV12-3 or TRBV12-4 and TRBJ1-2; unclear D gene. Trimming shortened V by 6 bases and J by 3 bases, and 14 bases separated the two germline ends. This CDR3 is 14 amino acids long. Here the CDR3 reads CASSPIGKHYGYTF. CDR3 DNA sequence: TGTGCCAGCAGCCCAATTGGAAAACACTATGGCTACACCTTC.

The chain has TRBV3-1 and TRBJ2-4; D uncertain. Germline V lookup: CDR1 LGHDT, CDR2 YNNKEL (reference sequence). Deletions cut 3 bases from V and 0 bases from J, with 15 bases between. This CDR3 is 17 amino acids long. The CDR3 region has the DNA TGTGCCAGCAGCCAGAAGTTGAGTACCCTAGCCAAAAACATTCAGTACTTC. Its protein product is CASSQKLSTLAKNIQYF.

The table lists this clonotype with a few counts. The V and J genes are TRBV10-2 and TRBJ2-3; D gene uncertain. Trimming removed 4 bases from V and 4 bases from J, with 6 bases in between. The germline V gene encodes CDR1 WSHSY and CDR2 SAAADI. The CDR3 is 12 residues long. The CDR3 bases are TGCGCCAGCAGTGCCGAAGCAGATACGCAGTATTTT. This translates into CASSAEADTQYF.

This clonotype was picked up a small number of times. J is TRBJ2-7 and V is TRBV6-1; TRBD2 is a possible D gene (5 bases). The end of the DNA aligns better with TRBJ2-5, so the J call may be wrong. Germline lookup yields CDR1 MNHNS and CDR2 SASEGT. There are 13 residues in the CDR3. As DNA, the CDR3 is TGTGCCAGCATGGACGGGATGGGAGAGACCCAGTACTTC. As protein: CASMDGMGETQYF.

This clonotype has just a few counts. The V and J genes are TRBV20-1 and TRBJ1-5; 9 bases match TRBD1. The CDR3 extends over 14 amino acids. Looked up from germline, CDR1 is DFQATT and CDR2 is SNEGSKA (reference sequence). V lost 7 bases, J lost 2 bases, and 6 bases stayed unmatched. The CDR3 region has the DNA TGCAGTGTCCTGGACAGGGGAGGCAATCAGCCCCAGCATTTT. Its protein is CSVLDRGGNQPQHF.

This clonotype has only a few counts. The chain uses TRBV29-1 and TRBJ2-1; D is ambiguous. This CDR3 contains 12 residues. The V end lost 3 bases, the J end lost 6 bases, and 9 bases lay between the germline ends. CDR1 is SQVTM and CDR2 is ANQGSEA in the germline V gene. The CDR3 is CSVDFPSNEQFF. For the CDR3, the DNA is TGCAGCGTTGACTTCCCTAGCAATGAGCAGTTCTTC.

The chain has TRBV29-1 and TRBJ2-3; TRBD2 matches at 12 bases. This CDR3 has 13 amino acids. V lost 8 bases, J lost 6 bases, and 6 bases stayed unmatched. The germline V gene encodes CDR1 SQVTM and CDR2 ANQGSEA. DNA of the CDR3: TGCAGCTCCGGACTAGCGGGGTCTGATACGCAGTATTTT. The encoded protein is CSSGLAGSDTQYF.

This clonotype was seen just once. This chain connects TRBV29-1 to TRBJ1-1, with D unresolved. Germline V gene data show CDR1 as SQVTM and CDR2 as ANQGSEA. Trimming left V 4 bases short and J 10 bases short, with 10 bases between. This CDR3 is 10 amino acids long. CDR3 DNA: TGCAGCGTTGGAAGTAGCGGAGCTTTCTTT. Translated, it gives CSVGSSGAFF.

The chain couples TRBV11-2 to TRBJ2-4, with D unclear. Germline CDR1 reads SGHAT; CDR2 reads FQNNGV. The CDR3 extends over 15 amino acids. V lost 3 bases to trimming and J lost 9 bases, with 18 bases between them. CDR3 region: CASSLERSLKGIQYF. The CDR3, as DNA: TGTGCCAGCAGCTTGGAAAGGAGTTTGAAGGGCATTCAGTACTTC. The full variable domain, with the rest looked up from reference TRBV11-2 and TRBJ2-4, is EAGVAQSPRYKIIEKRQSVAFWCNPISGHATLYWYQQILGQGPKLLIQFQNNGVVDDSQLPKDRFSAERLKGVDSTLKIQPAKLEDSAVYLCASSLERSLKGIQYFGAGTRLSVL.

This sequence joins TRBV20-1 and TRBJ1-6, with D perhaps matching TRBD1 (5 bases). Germline V gene data show CDR1 as DFQATT and CDR2 as SNEGSKA (reference sequence). The CDR3 runs to 15 residues. V lost 6 bases, J lost 8 bases, and 20 bases lay in between. The chain's CDR3 is CSARTTGTTDSPLHF. The DNA for the CDR3 is TGCAGTGCCAGAACGACCGGGACGACGGATTCACCCCTCCACTTT.

The chain joins TRBV2 to TRBJ1-2, with D possibly being TRBD1 (5 bases). The length of the CDR3 is 14 residues. With 8 bases removed from V and 1 base from J, the gap between germline ends came to 14 bases. The germline V gene encodes CDR1 SNHLY and CDR2 FYNNEI. The CDR3 sequence: CASVEDRFNYGYTF. Written as DNA, the CDR3 is TGTGCCAGCGTCGAAGACAGATTTAACTATGGCTACACCTTC.

This chain links TRBV7-2 with TRBJ2-3; D ambiguous. The length of the CDR3 is 12 residues. Germline V gene data show CDR1 as SGHTA and CDR2 as FQGNSA. Trimming took off 5 bases at V and 8 bases at J, with 11 bases between the two ends. The CDR3 bases are TGTGCCAGCAGCATCCCCGTGGCTACGCAGTATTTT. Residues: CASSIPVATQYF.

The CDR3 loop is CAINLGQGPINEQFF. CDR3 sequence (DNA): TGTGCCATCAACCTCGGACAGGGCCCCATCAATGAGCAGTTCTTC. V gene TRBV10-3 combines with J gene TRBJ2-1; 8 nucleotides align to TRBD1. The CDR3 has 15 amino acids. The junction had 11 bases not matched to a gene; V was cut back by 7 bases and J by 6 bases. CDR1 and CDR2 (germline): ENHRY, SYGVKD.